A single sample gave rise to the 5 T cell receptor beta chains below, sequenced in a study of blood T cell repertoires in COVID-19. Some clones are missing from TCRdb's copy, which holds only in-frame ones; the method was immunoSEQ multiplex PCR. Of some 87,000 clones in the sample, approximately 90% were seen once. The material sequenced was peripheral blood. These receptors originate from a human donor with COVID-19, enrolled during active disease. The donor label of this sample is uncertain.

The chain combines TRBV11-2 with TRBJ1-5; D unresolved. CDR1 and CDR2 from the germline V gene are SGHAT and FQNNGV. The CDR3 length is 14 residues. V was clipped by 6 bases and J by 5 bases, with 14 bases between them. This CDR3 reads CASSRGRMDQPQHF. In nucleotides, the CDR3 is TGTGCCAGCAGTCGAGGGAGGATGGATCAGCCCCAGCATTTT. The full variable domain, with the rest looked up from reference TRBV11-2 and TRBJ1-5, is EAGVAQSPRYKIIEKRQSVAFWCNPISGHATLYWYQQILGQGPKLLIQFQNNGVVDDSQLPKDRFSAERLKGVDSTLKIQPAKLEDSAVYLCASSRGRMDQPQHFGDGTRLSIL.

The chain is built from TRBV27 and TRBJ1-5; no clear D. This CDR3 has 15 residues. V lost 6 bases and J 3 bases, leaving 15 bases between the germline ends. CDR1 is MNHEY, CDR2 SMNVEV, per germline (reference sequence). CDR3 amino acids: CASSLSPGYNQPQHF. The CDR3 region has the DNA TGTGCCAGCAGCCTCAGCCCGGGGTACAATCAGCCCCAGCATTTT.

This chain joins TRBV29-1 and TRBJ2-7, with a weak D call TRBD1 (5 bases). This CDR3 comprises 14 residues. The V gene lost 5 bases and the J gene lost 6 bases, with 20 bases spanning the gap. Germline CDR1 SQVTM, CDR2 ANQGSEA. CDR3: CSVTRGRTPSEQYF. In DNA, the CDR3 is TGCAGCGTTACAAGGGGCAGGACCCCCTCCGAGCAGTACTTC.

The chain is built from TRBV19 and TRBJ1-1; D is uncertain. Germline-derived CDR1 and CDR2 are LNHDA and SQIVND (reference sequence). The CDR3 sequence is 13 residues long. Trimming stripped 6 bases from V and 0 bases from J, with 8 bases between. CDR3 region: CASRSQMNTEAFF. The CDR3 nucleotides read TGTGCCAGTAGATCCCAGATGAACACTGAAGCTTTCTTT.

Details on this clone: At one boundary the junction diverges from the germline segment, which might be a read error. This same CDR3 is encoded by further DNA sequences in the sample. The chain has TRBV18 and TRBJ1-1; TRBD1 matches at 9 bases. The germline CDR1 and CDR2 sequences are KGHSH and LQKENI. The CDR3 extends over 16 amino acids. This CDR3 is CASSRGQGQVNTEAFF. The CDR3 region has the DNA TGTGCCAGCTCACGAGGACAGGGGCAGGTGAACACTGAGGCTTTCTTT.